The source of this TCR beta chain is a study of blood T cell repertoires in COVID-19. Germline V CDR1 and CDR2: MDHEN, SYDVKM. Losses at the gene ends were 6 bases for V and 8 bases for J; bases not matched to a gene: 11. The CDR3 extends over 14 amino acids. This clone was seen just once. Clones were read by immunoSEQ multiplex PCR, and TCRdb kept only the in-frame ones, dropping some. Of some 240,000 clones listed, about 80% are singletons. This rearrangement joins TRBV28 to TRBJ1-2; TRBD1 matches at 8 bases. Input material: peripheral blood. The TCR originated in a woman of 80 years or more with acute or convalescent COVID-19. The CDR3 DNA follows: TGTGCCAGCAGCCCCCCGACAGGGGAAGGCGGCTACACCTTC. It encodes CASSPPTGEGGYTF.